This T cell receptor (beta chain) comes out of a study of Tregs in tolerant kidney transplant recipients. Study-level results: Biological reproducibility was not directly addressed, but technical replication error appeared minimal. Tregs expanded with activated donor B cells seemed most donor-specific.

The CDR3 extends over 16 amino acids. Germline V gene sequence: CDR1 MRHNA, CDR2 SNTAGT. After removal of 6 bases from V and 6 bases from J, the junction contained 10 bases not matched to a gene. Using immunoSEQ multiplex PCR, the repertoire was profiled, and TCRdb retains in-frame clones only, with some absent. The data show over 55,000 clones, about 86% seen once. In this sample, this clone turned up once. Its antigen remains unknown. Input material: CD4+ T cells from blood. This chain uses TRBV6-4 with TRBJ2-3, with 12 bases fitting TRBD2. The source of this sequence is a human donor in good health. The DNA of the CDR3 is TGTGCCAGCAGGCCGACTAGCGGGGGCGTTCAGGATACGCAGTATTTT. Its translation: CASRPTSGGVQDTQYF.